The TCR beta chain described here comes from a study of blood T cells in healthy people across ages. A single count supports this clonotype. Its antigen is still unknown. Around 10 milliliters was the volume of peripheral blood drawn from each donor. Using a J-beta primer mix together with a sample-barcoded 5' primer, a second PCR was run for roughly 7 to 12 cycles. TCRdb used MiXCR to reprocess the 5' RACE reads, holding one entry per CDR3 protein. The repertoire has 1.5 million to 2 million distinct CDR3 sequences, 28% of them found once; the top ten carry more than 6%. The CDR3 length is 14 residues. The V and J ends lost 3 bases and 0 bases respectively, with 12 bases between them. The germline gives CDR1 GTSNPN, CDR2 SVGIG (reference sequence). Broader study findings: Among T cells, TCR beta diversity per million cells dropped roughly linearly as age rose.

The chain recombines TRBV30 with TRBJ2-7, with D perhaps being TRBD1 or TRBD2 (5 bases each). The TCR originated in a woman aged 30 to 39 in good health. The specimen sequenced was blood. This CDR3 is CAWSKGPSSYEQYF. The CDR3 DNA is TGTGCCTGGAGCAAGGGACCTAGCTCCTACGAGCAGTACTTC.